This T cell receptor (beta chain) was obtained from a study of T cell changes during pregnancy in multiple sclerosis. In germline, CDR1 is LGHNA, CDR2 YNFKEQ. This CDR3 has 16 amino acids. The junction had 5 bases not matched to a gene; V was cut back by 3 bases and J by 2 bases. Here immunoSEQ multiplex PCR was the method, and the copy in TCRdb shows in-frame clones only, minus some. The sample has tens of thousands of clones, more than 85% seen once. The clonotype was recovered from a female donor in good health, enrolled as a control in a pregnancy study. The source material was peripheral blood, sampled in the first trimester of pregnancy. The chain carries TRBV4-2 and TRBJ2-4, with TRBD1 matching 9 bases. DNA for the CDR3: TGTGCCAGCAGCCAGGTCGACAGGGGGACCAAAAACATTCAGTACTTC. This gives the protein CASSQVDRGTKNIQYF.